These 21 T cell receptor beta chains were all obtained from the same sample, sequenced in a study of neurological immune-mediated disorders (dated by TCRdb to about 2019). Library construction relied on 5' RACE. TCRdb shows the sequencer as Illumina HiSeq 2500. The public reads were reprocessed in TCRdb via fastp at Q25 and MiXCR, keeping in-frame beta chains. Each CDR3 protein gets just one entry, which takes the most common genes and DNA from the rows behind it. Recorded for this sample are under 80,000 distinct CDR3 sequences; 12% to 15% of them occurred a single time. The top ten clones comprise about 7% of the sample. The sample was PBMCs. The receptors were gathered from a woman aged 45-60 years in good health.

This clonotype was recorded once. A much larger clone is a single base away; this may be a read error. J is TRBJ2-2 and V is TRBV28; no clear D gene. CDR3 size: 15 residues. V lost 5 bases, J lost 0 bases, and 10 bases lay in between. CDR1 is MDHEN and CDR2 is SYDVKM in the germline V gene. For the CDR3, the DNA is TGTGCCAGCAGTGAGTGGATGGCGAACACCGGGGAGCTGTTTTTT. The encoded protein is CASSEWMANTGELFF.

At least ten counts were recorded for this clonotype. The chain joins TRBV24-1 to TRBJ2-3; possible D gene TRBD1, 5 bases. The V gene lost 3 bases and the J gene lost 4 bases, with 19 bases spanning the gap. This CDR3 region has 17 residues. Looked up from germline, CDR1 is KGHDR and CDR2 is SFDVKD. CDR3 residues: CATSDVPGRALPDTQYF. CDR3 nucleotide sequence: TGTGCCACCAGTGATGTTCCCGGCAGGGCTCTGCCAGATACGCAGTATTTT.

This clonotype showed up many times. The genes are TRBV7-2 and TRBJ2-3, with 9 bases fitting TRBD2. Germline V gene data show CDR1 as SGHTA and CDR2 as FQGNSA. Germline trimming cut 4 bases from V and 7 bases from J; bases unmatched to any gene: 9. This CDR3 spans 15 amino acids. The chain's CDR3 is CASSSSSGDGNTQYF. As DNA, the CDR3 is TGTGCCAGCAGCTCGTCTAGCGGGGACGGGAATACGCAGTATTTT.

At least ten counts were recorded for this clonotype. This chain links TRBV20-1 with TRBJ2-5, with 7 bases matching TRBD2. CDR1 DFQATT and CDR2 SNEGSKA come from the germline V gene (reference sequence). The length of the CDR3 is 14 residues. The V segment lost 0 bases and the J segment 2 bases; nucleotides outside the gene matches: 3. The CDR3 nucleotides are TGCAGTGCTAGAGAGGGGGGGATACAAGAGACCCAGTACTTC. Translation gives CSAREGGIQETQYF.

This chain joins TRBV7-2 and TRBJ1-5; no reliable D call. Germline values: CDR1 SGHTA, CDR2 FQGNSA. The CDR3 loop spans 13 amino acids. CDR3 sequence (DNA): TGTGTTAGCAGCATACAAGAGAGTCAGCCCCAGCATTTT. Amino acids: CVSSIQESQPQHF.

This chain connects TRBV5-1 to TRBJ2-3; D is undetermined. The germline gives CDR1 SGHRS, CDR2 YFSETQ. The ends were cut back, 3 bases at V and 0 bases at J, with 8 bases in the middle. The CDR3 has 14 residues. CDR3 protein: CASSSSYSTDTQYF. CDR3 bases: TGCGCCAGCAGCTCGAGCTATAGCACAGATACGCAGTATTTT.

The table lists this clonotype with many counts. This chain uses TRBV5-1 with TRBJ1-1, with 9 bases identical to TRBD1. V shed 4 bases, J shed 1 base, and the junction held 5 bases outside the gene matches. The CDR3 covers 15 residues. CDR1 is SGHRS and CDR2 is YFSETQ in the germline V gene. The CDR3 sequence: CASSRTGQGNTEAFF. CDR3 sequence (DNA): TGCGCCAGCAGCCGGACGGGACAGGGGAACACTGAAGCTTTCTTT.

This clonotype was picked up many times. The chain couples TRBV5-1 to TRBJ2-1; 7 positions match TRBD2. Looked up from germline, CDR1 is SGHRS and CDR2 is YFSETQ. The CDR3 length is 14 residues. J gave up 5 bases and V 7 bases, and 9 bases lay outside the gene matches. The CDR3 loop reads CASLLGGGNNEQFF. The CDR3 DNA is TGCGCCAGCCTTCTGGGGGGGGGAAACAATGAGCAGTTCTTC.

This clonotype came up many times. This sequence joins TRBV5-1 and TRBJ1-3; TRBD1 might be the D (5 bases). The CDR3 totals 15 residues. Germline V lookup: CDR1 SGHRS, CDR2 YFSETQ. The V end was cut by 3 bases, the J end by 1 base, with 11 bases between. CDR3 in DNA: TGCGCCAGCAGCTGGGGGGACGGTTCTGGAAACACCATATATTTT. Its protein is CASSWGDGSGNTIYF.

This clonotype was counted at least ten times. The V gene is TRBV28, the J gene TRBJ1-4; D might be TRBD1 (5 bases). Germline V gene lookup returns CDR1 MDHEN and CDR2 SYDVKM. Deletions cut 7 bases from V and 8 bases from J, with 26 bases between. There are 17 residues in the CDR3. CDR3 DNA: TGTGCCAGCACCATCACTTTCGGCGGGGGGTACAGGGAAAAACTGTTTTTT. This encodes CASTITFGGGYREKLFF.

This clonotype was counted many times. The CDR3 bases are TGCAGTGCTAGAGATCCCACAGGGGGCGGCAATCAGCCCCAGCATTTT. This encodes CSARDPTGGGNQPQHF. This sequence joins TRBV20-1 and TRBJ1-5; 9 positions match TRBD1. This CDR3 region has 16 residues. The trim removed 0 bases at V and 2 bases at J, leaving 5 bases unmatched. From germline, CDR1 is DFQATT and CDR2 SNEGSKA (reference sequence).

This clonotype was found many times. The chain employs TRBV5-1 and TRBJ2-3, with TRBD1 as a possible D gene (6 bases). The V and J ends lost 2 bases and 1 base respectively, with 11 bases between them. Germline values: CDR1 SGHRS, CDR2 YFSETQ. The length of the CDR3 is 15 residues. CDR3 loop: CASSLDWTGTDTQYF. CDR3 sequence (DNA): TGCGCCAGCAGCTTAGACTGGACAGGCACAGATACGCAGTATTTT.

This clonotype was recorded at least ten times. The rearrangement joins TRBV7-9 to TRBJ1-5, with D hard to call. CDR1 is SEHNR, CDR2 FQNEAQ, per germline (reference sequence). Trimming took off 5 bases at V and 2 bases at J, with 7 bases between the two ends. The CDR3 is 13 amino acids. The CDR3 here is CASSASGNQPQHF. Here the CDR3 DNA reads TGTGCCAGCAGCGCCAGTGGCAATCAGCCCCAGCATTTT.

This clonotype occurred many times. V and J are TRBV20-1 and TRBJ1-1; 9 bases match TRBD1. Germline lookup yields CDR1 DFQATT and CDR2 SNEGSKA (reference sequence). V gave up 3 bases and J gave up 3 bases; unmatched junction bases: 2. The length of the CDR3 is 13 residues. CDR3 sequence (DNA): TGCAGTGCTAGTCGACAGGGGGACACTGAAGCTTTCTTT. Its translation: CSASRQGDTEAFF.

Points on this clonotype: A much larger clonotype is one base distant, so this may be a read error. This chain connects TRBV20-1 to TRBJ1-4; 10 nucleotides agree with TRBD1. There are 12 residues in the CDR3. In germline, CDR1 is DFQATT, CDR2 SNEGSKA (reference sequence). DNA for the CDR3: TGCAGGGCGGGACAGGGGTATGATAAACTGTTTTTT. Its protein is CRAGQGYDKLFF.

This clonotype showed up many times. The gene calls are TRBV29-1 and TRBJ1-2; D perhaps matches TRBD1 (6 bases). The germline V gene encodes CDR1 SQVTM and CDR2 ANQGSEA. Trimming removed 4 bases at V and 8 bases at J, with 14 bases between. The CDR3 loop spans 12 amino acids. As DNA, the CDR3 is TGCAGCGTTGGCCACAGGGAGGGAGGCTACACCTTC. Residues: CSVGHREGGYTF.

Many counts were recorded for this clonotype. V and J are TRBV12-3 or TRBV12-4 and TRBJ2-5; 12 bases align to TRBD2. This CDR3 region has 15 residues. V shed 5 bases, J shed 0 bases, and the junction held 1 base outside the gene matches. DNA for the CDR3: TGTGCCAGCAGTGGACTAGCGGGGAACCAAGAGACCCAGTACTTC. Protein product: CASSGLAGNQETQYF.

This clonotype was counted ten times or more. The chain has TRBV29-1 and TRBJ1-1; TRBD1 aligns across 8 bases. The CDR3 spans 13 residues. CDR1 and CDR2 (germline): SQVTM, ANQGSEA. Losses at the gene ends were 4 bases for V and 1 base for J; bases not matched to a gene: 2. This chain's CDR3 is CSVVGQANTEAFF. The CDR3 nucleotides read TGCAGCGTTGTGGGACAGGCGAACACTGAAGCTTTCTTT.

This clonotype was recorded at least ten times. CDR3 region: CSAGSGRVEQYF. In nucleotides, the CDR3 is TGCAGTGCTGGTAGCGGGAGAGTCGAGCAGTACTTC. The chain uses TRBV20-1 and TRBJ2-7; 9 nucleotides line up with TRBD2. The V gene's germline CDR1 is DFQATT and CDR2 SNEGSKA (reference sequence). The CDR3 is 12 residues long. J gave up 6 bases and V 5 bases, and 5 bases lay outside the gene matches.

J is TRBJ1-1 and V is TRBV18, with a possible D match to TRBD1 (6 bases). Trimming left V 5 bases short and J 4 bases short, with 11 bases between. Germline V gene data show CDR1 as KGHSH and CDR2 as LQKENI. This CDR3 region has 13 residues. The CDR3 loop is CASSSGEVTEAFF. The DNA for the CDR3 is TGTGCCAGCTCATCAGGGGAGGTCACTGAAGCTTTCTTT.

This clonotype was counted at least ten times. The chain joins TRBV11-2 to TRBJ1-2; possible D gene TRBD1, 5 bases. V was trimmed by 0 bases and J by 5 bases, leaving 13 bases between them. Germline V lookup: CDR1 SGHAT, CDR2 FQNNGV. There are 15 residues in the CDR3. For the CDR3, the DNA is TGTGCCAGCAGCTTAGATGGCTTTCAGGGATATGGCTACACCTTC. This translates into CASSLDGFQGYGYTF.